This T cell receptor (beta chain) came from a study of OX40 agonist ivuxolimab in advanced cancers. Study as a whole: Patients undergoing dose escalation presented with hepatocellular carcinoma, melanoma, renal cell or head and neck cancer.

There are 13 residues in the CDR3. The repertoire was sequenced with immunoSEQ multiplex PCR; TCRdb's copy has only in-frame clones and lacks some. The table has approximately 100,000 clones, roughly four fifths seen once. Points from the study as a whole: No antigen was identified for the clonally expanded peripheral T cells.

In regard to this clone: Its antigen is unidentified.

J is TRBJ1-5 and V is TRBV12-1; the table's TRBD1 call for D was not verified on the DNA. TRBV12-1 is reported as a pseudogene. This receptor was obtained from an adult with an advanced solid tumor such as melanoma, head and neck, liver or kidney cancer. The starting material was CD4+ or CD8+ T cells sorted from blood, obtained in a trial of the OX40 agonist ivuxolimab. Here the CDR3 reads CAGGTGGNQPQHF. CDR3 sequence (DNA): TGTGCCGGCGGAACAGGGGGCAATCAGCCCCAGCATTTT.